This entry describes one T cell receptor beta chain. Its specificity is not known. CDR1 is LGHDT and CDR2 is YNNKEL in the germline V gene (reference sequence). The CDR3 contains 14 residues. V gave up 3 bases and J gave up 6 bases, with 14 bases separating them. This record belongs to a study of blood T cells in healthy people across ages. Broader study findings: Nothing was known about donor CMV status, and this possibly confounded expanded clonotype changes.

Using a J-beta primer mix together with a sample-barcoded 5' primer, a second PCR was run for about 7 to 12 cycles. MiXCR, applied by TCRdb to the 5' RACE reads, yields one record per CDR3 protein. Among about 1,600,000 distinct CDR3 sequences listed, roughly 40% were seen once. Sequenced sample: blood. The clonotype comes from a woman aged 18-29 years in good health. The chain recombines TRBV3-1 with TRBJ1-2; D is perhaps TRBD1 (6 bases). The CDR3 is CASSHPSGADGYTF. CDR3 DNA: TGTGCCAGCAGCCACCCCTCGGGGGCGGATGGCTACACCTTC.